The 25 T cell receptor beta chains given below trace back to one sample, sequenced in a study of T cells after yellow fever vaccination. TCRdb re-called the 5' RACE reads with MiXCR, one entry per CDR3 protein. Here the sample spans 250,000 to 400,000 distinct CDR3 sequences, 3.5% to 4.5% being singletons. The material sequenced was PBMCs, taken 15 days after the yellow fever booster vaccination. These receptors all come from a man between 18 and 29 years old who received the YFV17D yellow fever vaccine.

In this sample, this clonotype turned up a few times. This chain joins TRBV6-5 and TRBJ1-4; 8 bases agree with TRBD1. V gave up 6 bases and J gave up 7 bases; unmatched junction bases: 7. Looked up from germline, CDR1 is MNHEY and CDR2 is SVGAGI. This CDR3 has 14 residues. Here the CDR3 DNA reads TGTGCCAGCAGCTGGACAGGGAAAGGTGAAAAACTGTTTTTT. Protein sequence: CASSWTGKGEKLFF.

This clonotype was counted many times. The chain employs TRBV12-3 or TRBV12-4 and TRBJ1-5; 9 bases are a match to TRBD1. The CDR3 has 12 amino acids. The V and J ends lost 5 bases and 9 bases, in that order; junction bases with no gene match: 2. The CDR3 loop is CASSRQGGPQHF. In DNA, the CDR3 is TGTGCCAGCAGTCGACAGGGGGGGCCCCAGCATTTT.

This clonotype was recorded at least ten times. V gene TRBV6-2 or TRBV6-3 combines with J gene TRBJ1-4; D gene uncertain. The CDR3 consists of 14 residues. Deletions cut 2 bases from V and 3 bases from J, with 7 bases between. Germline V lookup: CDR1 MNHEY, CDR2 SVGEGT. The DNA for the CDR3 is TGTGCCAGCAGTTACGGCGGATCTAATGAAAAACTGTTTTTT. Protein product: CASSYGGSNEKLFF.

This chain joins TRBV29-1 and TRBJ1-1, with 7 bases aligning to TRBD1. This CDR3 comprises 17 residues. J lost 4 bases, V lost 1 base, and 15 bases had no gene match. Germline CDR1 reads SQVTM; CDR2 reads ANQGSEA. Here the CDR3 DNA reads TGCAGCGTTGAAGGCCTCGCGGGGACAGAAATCATCACTGAAGCTTTCTTT. Translation gives CSVEGLAGTEIITEAFF. Full variable domain (rest looked up from reference TRBV29-1 and TRBJ1-1): SAVISQKPSRDICQRGTSLTIQCQVDSQVTMMFWYRQQPGQSLTLIATANQGSEATYESGFVIDKFPISRPNLTFSTLTVSNMSPEDSSIYLCSVEGLAGTEIITEAFFGQGTRLTVV.

There are a few counts of this clonotype. The rearrangement uses TRBV5-1 and TRBJ1-1; possible D gene TRBD1, 6 bases. The V and J ends lost 4 bases and 3 bases respectively, with 16 bases between them. The germline V gene encodes CDR1 SGHRS and CDR2 YFSETQ. The CDR3 length is 15 residues. The CDR3 loop reads CASSHGQTGYTEAFF. The CDR3 region has the DNA TGCGCCAGCAGCCACGGACAGACCGGATACACTGAAGCTTTCTTT. The full variable domain, rest sourced from reference TRBV5-1 and TRBJ1-1, is KAGVTQTPRYLIKTRGQQVTLSCSPISGHRSVSWYQQTPGQGLQFLFEYFSETQRNKGNFPGRFSGRQFSNSRSEMNVSTLELGDSALYLCASSHGQTGYTEAFFGQGTRLTVV.

This clonotype was counted only a few times. V is TRBV4-1 and J is TRBJ2-5; the D gene is possibly TRBD1 (6 bases). CDR1 and CDR2 from the germline V gene are MGHRA and YSYEKL. Trimming stripped 0 bases from V and 5 bases from J, with 22 bases between. The CDR3 spans 18 residues. The CDR3 loop is CASSQDQPQGAPYETQYF. The CDR3 DNA follows: TGCGCCAGCAGCCAAGACCAGCCACAGGGAGCGCCCTATGAGACCCAGTACTTC.

The chain links TRBV4-3 to TRBJ2-6, with D hard to call. There are 16 residues in the CDR3. V was pared by 0 bases and J by 1 base, with 7 bases between. Germline loops: CDR1 LGHNA, CDR2 YSLEER. The CDR3 region is CASSQDRRSGANVLTF. DNA of the CDR3: TGCGCCAGCAGCCAAGATAGGCGGTCTGGGGCCAACGTCCTGACTTTC.

V is TRBV29-1 and J is TRBJ2-2; 15 bases are shared with TRBD2. V dropped 4 bases and J dropped 5; count of bases not matched to a gene: 5. Germline V gene lookup returns CDR1 SQVTM and CDR2 ANQGSEA. This CDR3 spans 16 amino acids. CDR3 region: CSVGTSGGAGTGELFF. CDR3 sequence (DNA): TGCAGCGTTGGGACTAGCGGGGGGGCTGGGACCGGGGAGCTGTTTTTT.

The gene calls are TRBV5-1 and TRBJ1-4; possible D gene TRBD1, 6 bases. The CDR3 is 15 residues long. V was cut by 5 bases and J by 5 bases, with 16 bases left in between. Germline V CDR1 and CDR2: SGHRS, YFSETQ. CDR3 sequence: CASRGGTGGNEKLFF. Here the CDR3 DNA reads TGCGCCAGCAGAGGTGGGACGGGGGGCAATGAAAAACTGTTTTTT.

This clonotype appeared many times. The rearrangement joins TRBV7-9 to TRBJ1-4; 10 nucleotides line up with TRBD1. Germline assignment: CDR1 SEHNR and CDR2 FQNEAQ (reference sequence). The J segment lost 7 bases and the V segment lost 4 bases, leaving 9 bases of the junction unmatched. The CDR3 loop spans 16 amino acids. Here the CDR3 DNA reads TGTGCCAGCAGCTCTACCTTGACAGGGGGCGTTGAAAAACTGTTTTTT. Translating it yields CASSSTLTGGVEKLFF.

The V and J genes are TRBV4-2 and TRBJ2-2, with a tentative D call TRBD2 (7 bases). Germline lookup yields CDR1 LGHNA and CDR2 YNFKEQ. The length of the CDR3 is 17 residues. Trimming cost V 3 bases and J 3 bases, with 17 bases left between them. In DNA form, the CDR3 reads TGTGCCAGCAGCCATTCCCCGGTAGGGGGGGACACCGGGGAGCTGTTTTTT. Residues: CASSHSPVGGDTGELFF.

This chain connects TRBV5-4 to TRBJ2-7; 8 bases are shared with TRBD2. This CDR3 region has 15 residues. CDR1 and CDR2 (germline): SGHNT, YYREEE (reference sequence). The ends lost 4 bases at V and 3 bases at J; junction bases unmatched: 9. The CDR3 DNA reads TGTGCCAGCAGCCGAGGTAGCGGGGCCGGCTACGAGCAGTACGTC. It yields the protein CASSRGSGAGYEQYV.

In its sample, this clonotype is medium-sized. The J gene is TRBJ1-1, the V gene TRBV20-1; TRBD1 matches at 7 bases. The germline V gene has CDR1 DFQATT and CDR2 SNEGSKA (reference sequence). This CDR3 region has 12 residues. With V trimmed by 5 bases and J by 1 base, 1 base remained unmatched. The CDR3 sequence: CSAWTGNTEAFF. The DNA for the CDR3 is TGCAGTGCTTGGACAGGGAACACTGAAGCTTTCTTT.

Many counts were recorded for this clonotype. This rearrangement joins TRBV6-2 or TRBV6-3 to TRBJ2-7; no firm D call. The CDR3 loop spans 14 amino acids. The V gene lost 0 bases and the J gene lost 0 bases, with 6 bases spanning the gap. Germline assignment: CDR1 MNHEY and CDR2 SVGEGT. The CDR3 nucleotides read TGTGCCAGCAGTTACTCCGTGAGCTCCTACGAGCAGTACTTC. This translates into CASSYSVSSYEQYF.

This clonotype was seen ten or more times. The chain combines TRBV18 with TRBJ2-7, with 7 bases matching TRBD2. With V trimmed by 6 bases and J by 6 bases, 8 bases remained unmatched. Looked up from germline, CDR1 is KGHSH and CDR2 is LQKENI. The CDR3 has 13 residues. Here the CDR3 reads CASSPAGRGEQYV. In DNA form, the CDR3 reads TGTGCCAGCTCCCCCGCAGGGAGGGGCGAGCAGTACGTC.

This clonotype showed up just a few times. The chain recombines TRBV5-6 with TRBJ1-2; D is unclear. V lost 1 base, J lost 2 bases, and 18 bases lay in between. Per the germline V gene, CDR1 is SGHDT and CDR2 is YYEEEE. The CDR3 sequence is 17 residues long. The CDR3, as DNA: TGTGCCAGCAGCTTGTTCGCCGATTTCCAGGCCAACTATGGCTACACCTTC. Protein: CASSLFADFQANYGYTF.

This clonotype was picked up many times. The V gene is TRBV9, the J gene TRBJ1-1; D remains ambiguous. Trimming shortened V by 2 bases and J by 3 bases, and 5 bases separated the two germline ends. This CDR3 region has 12 residues. CDR1 is SGDLS and CDR2 is YYNGEE in the germline V gene. CDR3 region: CASSVTDTEAFF. The CDR3 nucleotides are TGTGCCAGCAGCGTCACAGACACTGAAGCTTTCTTT.

The table lists this clonotype with a few counts. CDR3 sequence: CASRRGQETQYF. The CDR3 coding sequence is TGCGCCAGCAGAAGGGGGCAAGAGACCCAGTACTTC. The chain links TRBV5-1 to TRBJ2-5; D is perhaps TRBD1 (6 bases). Between the trimmed V and J ends, which lost 5 bases and 2 bases, there was a span of 7 bases. Germline values: CDR1 SGHRS, CDR2 YFSETQ. This CDR3 has 12 amino acids.

This clonotype appeared many times. The gene calls are TRBV20-1 and TRBJ2-7; 8 nucleotides line up with TRBD1. CDR3 length: 15 amino acids. Germline CDR1 reads DFQATT; CDR2 reads SNEGSKA (reference sequence). Unmatched junction bases numbered 7, after V lost 3 bases and J lost 0 bases. Written as DNA, the CDR3 is TGCAGTGCTAGCCAGGGGGCAGGTCCCTCCTACGAGCAGTACGTC. Protein product: CSASQGAGPSYEQYV.

This clonotype was counted many times. J is TRBJ2-3 and V is TRBV7-3; 8 bases align to TRBD1. J gave up 0 bases and V 2 bases, and 1 base lay outside the gene matches. CDR1 is SGHTA, CDR2 FQGTGA, per germline. This CDR3 is built from 15 residues. The CDR3 DNA is TGTGCCAGCAGCTTACAGGGGGCCAGCACAGATACGCAGTATTTT. Translated: CASSLQGASTDTQYF.

This clonotype was seen many times. The chain links TRBV12-5 to TRBJ1-1; D not resolved. Looked up from germline, CDR1 is LGHNT and CDR2 is FRNRAP. V lost 8 bases, J lost 8 bases, and 15 bases lay in between. CDR3 length: 12 residues. This CDR3 reads CASTGTQREAFF. As DNA, the CDR3 is TGTGCTAGTACCGGTACACAGAGAGAAGCTTTCTTT.

This clonotype was detected a few times. This chain connects TRBV4-1 to TRBJ2-7; D remains ambiguous. Germline assignment: CDR1 MGHRA and CDR2 YSYEKL. The CDR3 is made up of 14 amino acids. Trimming removed 4 bases at V and 1 base at J, with 11 bases between. CDR3 nucleotide sequence: TGCGCCAGCAGCCTAATTGACTCGTCCTACGAGCAGTACTTC. Protein: CASSLIDSSYEQYF.

The chain uses TRBV6-1 and TRBJ2-7; D is unresolved. V gave up 0 bases and J gave up 10 bases, with 10 bases separating them. The length of the CDR3 is 12 residues. CDR1 is MNHNS and CDR2 is SASEGT in the germline V gene. This CDR3 is CASSEALGPQYV. The CDR3 bases are TGTGCCAGCAGTGAAGCGCTAGGGCCCCAGTACGTC.

This clonotype was counted only a few times. The rearrangement uses TRBV7-8 and TRBJ1-2; D call uncertain. V was shortened by 3 bases and J by 2 bases, with 7 bases between the two germline ends. This CDR3 comprises 13 residues. Germline V lookup: CDR1 SGHVS, CDR2 FQNEAQ. CDR3 DNA sequence: TGTGCCAGCAGCTTGAGGGTAAACTATGGCTACACCTTC. The encoded protein is CASSLRVNYGYTF. The variable domain in full, with the rest retrieved from reference TRBV7-8 and TRBJ1-2, is GAGVSQSPRYKVAKRGQDVALRCDPISGHVSLFWYQQALGQGPEFLTYFQNEAQLDKSGLPSDRFFAERPEGSVSTLKIQRTQQEDSAVYLCASSLRVNYGYTFGSGTRLTVV.

The chain uses TRBV23-1 and TRBJ2-5, with 10 positions matching TRBD2. TRBV23-1 is identified as an open reading frame with a role that is uncertain. This CDR3 contains 19 residues. V was clipped by 0 bases and J by 3 bases; unmatched bases: 13. CDR3 protein: CASSQSEGISTSGEETQYF. CDR3 nucleotide sequence: TGCGCCAGCAGTCAATCGGAGGGCATATCTACTAGCGGGGAAGAGACCCAGTACTTC.